This TCR beta chain was found in a study of T cells after posttransplantation cyclophosphamide. The assay was immunoSEQ multiplex PCR, and TCRdb's table has in-frame clones only and misses some. Found here are 25,000 to 35,000 clones, 80% to 95% of them singletons; the top ten hold approximately 0.25%. The CDR3 has 12 amino acids. The V gene lost 11 bases and the J gene lost 1 base, with 11 bases spanning the gap. Germline lookup yields CDR1 ENHRY and CDR2 SYGVKD. Cells defined as naive were viable CD3+CD4+ or CD3+CD8+ and CCR7+CD45RA+CD45RO-CD95-CD27+CD28+. The receptor's source is a woman aged 55-69 years in good health, CMV-negative, and a related stem cell transplant donor. This sequence joins TRBV10-3 and TRBJ1-1, with D unresolved. Sample: naive CD4+ T cells sorted from PBMCs. The CDR3: CAVASGNTEAFF. In DNA, the CDR3 is TGTGCCGTTGCTTCAGGGAACACTGAAGCTTTCTTT.